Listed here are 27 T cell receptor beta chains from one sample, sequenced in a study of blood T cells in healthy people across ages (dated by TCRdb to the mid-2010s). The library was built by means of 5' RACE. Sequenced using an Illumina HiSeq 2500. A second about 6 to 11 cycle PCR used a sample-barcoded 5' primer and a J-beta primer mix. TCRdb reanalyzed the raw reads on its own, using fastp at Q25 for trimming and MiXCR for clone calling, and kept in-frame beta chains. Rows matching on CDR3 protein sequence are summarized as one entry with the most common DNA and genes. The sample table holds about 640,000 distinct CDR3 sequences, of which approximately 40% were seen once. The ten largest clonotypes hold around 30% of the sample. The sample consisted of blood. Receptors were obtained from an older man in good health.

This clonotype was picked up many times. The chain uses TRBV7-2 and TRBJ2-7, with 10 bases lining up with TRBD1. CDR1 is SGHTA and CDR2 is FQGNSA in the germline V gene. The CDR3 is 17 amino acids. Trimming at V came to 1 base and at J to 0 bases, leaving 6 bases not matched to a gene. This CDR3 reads CASSLELGTGVSYEQYF. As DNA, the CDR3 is TGTGCCAGCAGCTTAGAGCTGGGGACAGGGGTCTCCTACGAGCAGTACTTC. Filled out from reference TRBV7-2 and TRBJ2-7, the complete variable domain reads GAGVSQSPSNKVTEKGKDVELRCDPISGHTALYWYRQSLGQGLEFLIYFQGNSAPDKSGLPSDRFSAERTGGSVSTLTIQRTQQEDSAVYLCASSLELGTGVSYEQYFGPGTRLTVT.

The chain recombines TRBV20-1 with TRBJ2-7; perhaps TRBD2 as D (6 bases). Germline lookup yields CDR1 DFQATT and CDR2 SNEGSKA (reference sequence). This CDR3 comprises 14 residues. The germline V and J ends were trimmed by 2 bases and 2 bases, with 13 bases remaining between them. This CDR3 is CSARRGSPPYEQYF. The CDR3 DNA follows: TGCAGTGCTAGACGGGGGTCACCCCCCTACGAGCAGTACTTC.

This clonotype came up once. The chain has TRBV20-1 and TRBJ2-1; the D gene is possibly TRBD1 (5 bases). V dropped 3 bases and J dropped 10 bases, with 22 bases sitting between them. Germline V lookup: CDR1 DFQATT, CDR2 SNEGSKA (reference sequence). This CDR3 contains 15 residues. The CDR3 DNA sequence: TGCAGTGCTAGTCATCGACAGCAAACACCCTACGAGCAGTTCTTC. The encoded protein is CSASHRQQTPYEQFF.

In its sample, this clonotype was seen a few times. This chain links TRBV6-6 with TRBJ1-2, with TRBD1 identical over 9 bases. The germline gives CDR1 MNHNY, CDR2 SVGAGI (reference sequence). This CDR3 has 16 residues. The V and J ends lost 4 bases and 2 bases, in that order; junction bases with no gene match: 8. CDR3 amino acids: CASSSTGDRENYGYTF. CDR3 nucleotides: TGTGCCAGCAGTTCCACCGGGGACAGGGAGAACTATGGCTACACCTTC.

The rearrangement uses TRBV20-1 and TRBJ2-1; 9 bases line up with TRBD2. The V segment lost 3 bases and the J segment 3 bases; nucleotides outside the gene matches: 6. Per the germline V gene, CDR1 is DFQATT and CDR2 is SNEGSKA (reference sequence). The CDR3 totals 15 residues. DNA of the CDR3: TGCAGTGCTAGGACCCCAGCGGGGGGCTACAATGAGCAGTTCTTC. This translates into CSARTPAGGYNEQFF.

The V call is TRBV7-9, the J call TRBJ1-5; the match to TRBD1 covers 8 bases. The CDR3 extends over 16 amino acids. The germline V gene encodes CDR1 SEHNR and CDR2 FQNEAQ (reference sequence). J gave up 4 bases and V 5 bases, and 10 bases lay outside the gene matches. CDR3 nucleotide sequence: TGTGCCAGCAGCCCGGACAGGGCCCTGGGGAATCAGCCCCAGCATTTT. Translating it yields CASSPDRALGNQPQHF.

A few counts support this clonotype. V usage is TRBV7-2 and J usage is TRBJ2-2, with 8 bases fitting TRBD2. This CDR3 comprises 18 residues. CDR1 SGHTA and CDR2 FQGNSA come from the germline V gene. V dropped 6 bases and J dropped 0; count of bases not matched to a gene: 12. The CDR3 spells CASSLLGTRAANTGELFF. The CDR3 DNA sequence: TGTGCCAGCAGTCTCCTTGGGACTAGAGCCGCGAACACCGGGGAGCTGTTTTTT. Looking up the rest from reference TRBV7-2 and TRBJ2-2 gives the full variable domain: GAGVSQSPSNKVTEKGKDVELRCDPISGHTALYWYRQSLGQGLEFLIYFQGNSAPDKSGLPSDRFSAERTGGSVSTLTIQRTQQEDSAVYLCASSLLGTRAANTGELFFGEGSRLTVL.

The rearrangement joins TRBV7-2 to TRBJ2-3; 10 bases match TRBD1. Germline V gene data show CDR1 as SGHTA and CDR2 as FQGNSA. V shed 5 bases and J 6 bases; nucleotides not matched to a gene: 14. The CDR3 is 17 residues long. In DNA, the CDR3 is TGTGCCAGCAGCCCCCAAGACCGGGACAGGGGAAGGGATACGCAGTATTTT. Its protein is CASSPQDRDRGRDTQYF.

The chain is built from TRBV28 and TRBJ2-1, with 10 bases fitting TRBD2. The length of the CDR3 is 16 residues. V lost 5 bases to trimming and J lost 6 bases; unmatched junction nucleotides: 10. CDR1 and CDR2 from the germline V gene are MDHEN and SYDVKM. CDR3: CASSPSSGSLRNEQFF. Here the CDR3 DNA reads TGTGCCAGCAGTCCCTCTAGCGGGAGCTTACGCAATGAGCAGTTCTTC.

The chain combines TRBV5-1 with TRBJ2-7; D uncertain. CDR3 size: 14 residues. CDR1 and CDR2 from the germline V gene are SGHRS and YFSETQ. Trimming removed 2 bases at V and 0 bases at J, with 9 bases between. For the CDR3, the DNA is TGCGCCAGCAGCTTTACAGCCGACTCCTACGAGCAGTACTTC. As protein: CASSFTADSYEQYF.

The CDR3 loop is CASSSTGTGAGEQYF. DNA for the CDR3: TGTGCCAGCAGTTCGACCGGGACAGGGGCCGGCGAGCAGTACTTC. V is TRBV27 and J is TRBJ2-7, with 10 bases identical to TRBD1. V lost 4 bases to trimming and J lost 6 bases; unmatched junction nucleotides: 9. The CDR3 sequence is 15 residues long. CDR1 is MNHEY and CDR2 is SMNVEV in the germline V gene (reference sequence).

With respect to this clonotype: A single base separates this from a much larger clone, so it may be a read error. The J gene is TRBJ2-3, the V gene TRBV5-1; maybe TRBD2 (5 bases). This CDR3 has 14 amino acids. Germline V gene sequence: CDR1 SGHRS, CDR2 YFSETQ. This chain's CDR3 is CASSLRGITDTRYF. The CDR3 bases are TGCGCCAGCAGCTTGCGAGGGATCACAGATACGCGGTATTTT.

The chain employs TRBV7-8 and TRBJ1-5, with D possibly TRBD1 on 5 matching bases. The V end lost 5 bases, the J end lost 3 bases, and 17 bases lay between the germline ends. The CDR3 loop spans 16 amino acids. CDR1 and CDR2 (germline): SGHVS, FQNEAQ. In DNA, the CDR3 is TGTGCCAGCAGCCCTGACAGTCCCGAAATCAATCAGCCCCAGCATTTT. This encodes CASSPDSPEINQPQHF.

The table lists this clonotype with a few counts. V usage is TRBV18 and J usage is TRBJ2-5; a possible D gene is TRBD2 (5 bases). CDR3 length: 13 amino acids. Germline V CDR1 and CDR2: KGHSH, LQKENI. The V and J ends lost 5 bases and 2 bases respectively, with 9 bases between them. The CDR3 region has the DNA TGTGCCAGCTCATCGCGGACTCAAGAGACCCAGTACTTC. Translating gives CASSSRTQETQYF.

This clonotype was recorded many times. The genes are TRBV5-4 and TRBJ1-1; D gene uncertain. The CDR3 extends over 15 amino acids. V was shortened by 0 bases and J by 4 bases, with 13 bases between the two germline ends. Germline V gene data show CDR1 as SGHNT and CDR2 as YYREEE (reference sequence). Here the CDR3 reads CASSLEKGVGTEAFF. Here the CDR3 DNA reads TGTGCCAGCAGCTTGGAAAAGGGTGTGGGCACTGAAGCTTTCTTT.

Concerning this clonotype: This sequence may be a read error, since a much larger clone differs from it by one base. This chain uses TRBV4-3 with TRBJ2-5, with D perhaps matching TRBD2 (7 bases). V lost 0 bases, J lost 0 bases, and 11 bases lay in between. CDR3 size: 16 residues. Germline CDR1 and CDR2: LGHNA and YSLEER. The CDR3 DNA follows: TGCGCCAGCAGCCAAGATGTCGGGGGGCACCAAGAGACCCAGTACTTC. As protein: CASSQDVGGHQETQYF.

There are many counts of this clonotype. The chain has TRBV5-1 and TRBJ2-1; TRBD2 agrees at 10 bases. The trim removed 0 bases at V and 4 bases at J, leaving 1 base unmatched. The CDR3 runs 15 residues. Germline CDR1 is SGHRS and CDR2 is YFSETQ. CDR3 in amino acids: CASSLASGSYNEQFF. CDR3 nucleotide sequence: TGCGCCAGCAGCTTGGCTAGCGGGAGTTACAATGAGCAGTTCTTC.

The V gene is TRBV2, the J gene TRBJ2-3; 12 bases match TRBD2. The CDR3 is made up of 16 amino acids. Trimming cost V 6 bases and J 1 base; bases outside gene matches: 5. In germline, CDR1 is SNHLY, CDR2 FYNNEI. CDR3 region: CASRTSGGLRTDTQYF. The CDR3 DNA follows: TGTGCCAGCAGGACTAGCGGGGGCCTTCGCACAGATACGCAGTATTTT.

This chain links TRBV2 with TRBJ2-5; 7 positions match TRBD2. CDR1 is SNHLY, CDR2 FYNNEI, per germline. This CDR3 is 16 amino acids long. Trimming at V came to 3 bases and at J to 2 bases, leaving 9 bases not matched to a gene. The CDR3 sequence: CASSDEASGSQETQYF. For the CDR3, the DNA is TGTGCCAGCAGTGATGAGGCTAGCGGTTCTCAAGAGACCCAGTACTTC.

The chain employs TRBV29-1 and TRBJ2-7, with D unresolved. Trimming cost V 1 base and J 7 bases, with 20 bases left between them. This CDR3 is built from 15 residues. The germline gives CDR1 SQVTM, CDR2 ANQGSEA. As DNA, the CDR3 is TGCAGCGTTGAAGCCTTGGCCATTTCCTACAATGAGCAGTACTTC. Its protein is CSVEALAISYNEQYF.

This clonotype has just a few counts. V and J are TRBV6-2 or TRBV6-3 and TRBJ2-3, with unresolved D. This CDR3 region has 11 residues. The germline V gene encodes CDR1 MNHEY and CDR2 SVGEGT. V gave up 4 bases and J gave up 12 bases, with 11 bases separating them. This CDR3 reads CASSSGGSQYF. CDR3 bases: TGTGCCAGCAGTTCGGGTGGCTCCCAGTATTTT.

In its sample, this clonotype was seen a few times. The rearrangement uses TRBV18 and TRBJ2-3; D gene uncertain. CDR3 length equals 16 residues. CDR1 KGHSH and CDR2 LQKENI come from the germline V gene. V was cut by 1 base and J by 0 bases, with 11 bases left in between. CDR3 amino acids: CASSPRRRISTDTQYF. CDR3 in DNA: TGTGCCAGCTCACCACGACGGCGCATAAGCACAGATACGCAGTATTTT.

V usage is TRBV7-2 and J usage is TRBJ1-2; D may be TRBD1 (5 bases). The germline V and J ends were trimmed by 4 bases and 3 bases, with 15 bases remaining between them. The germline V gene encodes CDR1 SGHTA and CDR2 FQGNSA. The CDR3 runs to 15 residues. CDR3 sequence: CASSSPFGGDYGYTF. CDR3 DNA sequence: TGTGCCAGCAGCTCACCCTTCGGGGGGGACTATGGCTACACCTTC. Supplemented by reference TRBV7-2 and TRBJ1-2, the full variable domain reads GAGVSQSPSNKVTEKGKDVELRCDPISGHTALYWYRQSLGQGLEFLIYFQGNSAPDKSGLPSDRFSAERTGGSVSTLTIQRTQQEDSAVYLCASSSPFGGDYGYTFGSGTRLTVV.

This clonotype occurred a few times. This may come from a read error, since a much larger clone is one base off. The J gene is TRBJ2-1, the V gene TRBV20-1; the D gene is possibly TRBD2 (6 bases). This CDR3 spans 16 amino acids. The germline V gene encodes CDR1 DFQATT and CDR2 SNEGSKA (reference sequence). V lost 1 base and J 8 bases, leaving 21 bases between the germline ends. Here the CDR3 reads CSARVPSVRFIDEQFF. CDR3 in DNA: TGCAGTGCTAGAGTTCCTAGCGTGAGGTTCATCGATGAGCAGTTCTTC.

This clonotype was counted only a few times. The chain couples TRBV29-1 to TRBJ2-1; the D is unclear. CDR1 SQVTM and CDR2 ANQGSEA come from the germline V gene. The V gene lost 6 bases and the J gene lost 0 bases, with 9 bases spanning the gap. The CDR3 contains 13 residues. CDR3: CSVWASSYNEQFF. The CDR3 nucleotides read TGCAGCGTCTGGGCCAGCTCCTACAATGAGCAGTTCTTC.

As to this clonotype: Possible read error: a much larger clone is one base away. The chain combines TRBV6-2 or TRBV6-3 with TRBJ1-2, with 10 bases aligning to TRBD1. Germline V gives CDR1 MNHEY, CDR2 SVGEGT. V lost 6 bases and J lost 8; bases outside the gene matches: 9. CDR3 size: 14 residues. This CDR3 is CASRFDRGLTGYTF. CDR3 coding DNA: TGTGCCAGCAGGTTCGACAGGGGGCTCACCGGCTACACCTTC.

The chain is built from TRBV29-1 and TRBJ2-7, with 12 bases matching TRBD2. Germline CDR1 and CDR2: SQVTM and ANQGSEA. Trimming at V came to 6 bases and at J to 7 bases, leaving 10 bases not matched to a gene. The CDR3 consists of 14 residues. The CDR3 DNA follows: TGCAGCGTCGCACTAGCGGGAGGTAACAATGAGCAGTACTTC. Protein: CSVALAGGNNEQYF.